One and the same sample provided the 26 T cell receptor beta chains below, sequenced in a study of shared clonotypes between healthy human individuals. TCRdb's copy holds only in-frame clones and misses some; the assay was immunoSEQ multiplex PCR. The sample shows approximately 2.3 million clones, 93% of them seen only once. The sequencing sample was made of naive CD4+ T cells from PBMCs. The subset denotes: CD45RA+ positively selected. The receptors come from a young man in good health. Some clones in this sample may be carry-over from other donors' samples.

The genes are TRBV10-2 and TRBJ2-7, with 12 bases identical to TRBD2. V lost 2 bases, J lost 0 bases, and 14 bases stayed unmatched. Germline V gives CDR1 WSHSY, CDR2 SAAADI. This CDR3 is built from 20 residues. The CDR3 sequence: CASSETGLAGPNYSSYEQYF. The CDR3 DNA reads TGCGCCAGCAGTGAGACGGGACTAGCGGGCCCAAACTACAGCTCCTACGAGCAGTACTTC.

A note on this clone: One junction end does not reproduce the germline sequence, and a read error may be involved. The CDR3 bases are TGTGCCAGCAGCCCCCTCGCCGGAAATGGGGTTTTT. Its protein is CASSPLAGNGVF. V gene TRBV7-9 combines with J gene TRBJ1-4; D not certain. Germline CDR1 is SEHNR and CDR2 is FQNEAQ (reference sequence). CDR3 size: 12 residues. The full variable domain, its missing parts supplied by reference TRBV7-9 and TRBJ1-4, is DTGVSQNPRHKITKRGQNVTFRCDPISEHNRLYWYRQTLGQGPEFLTYFQNEAQLEKSRLLSDRFSAERPKGSFSTLEIQRTEQGDSAMYLCASSPLAGNGVFGSGTQLSVL.

V usage is TRBV19 and J usage is TRBJ1-5; maybe TRBD1 (5 bases). The CDR3 covers 17 residues. V was cut by 1 base and J by 5 bases, with 18 bases left in between. Germline V gene data show CDR1 as LNHDA and CDR2 as SQIVND (reference sequence). CDR3 bases: TGTGCCAGTAGTATAGGTTTAGAGGCCCTAGGGGATCAGCCCCAGCATTTT. It is translated as CASSIGLEALGDQPQHF.

V usage is TRBV7-9 and J usage is TRBJ1-3; D possibly corresponds to TRBD1 (6 bases). The germline V gene encodes CDR1 SEHNR and CDR2 FQNEAQ (reference sequence). V lost 5 bases to trimming and J lost 2 bases, with 16 bases between them. The CDR3 length is 16 residues. The CDR3 sequence is CASSEWGAPTGNTIYF. The CDR3 region has the DNA TGTGCCAGCAGCGAGTGGGGGGCCCCCACTGGAAACACCATATATTTT.

This chain connects TRBV12-5 to TRBJ2-1; D is ambiguous. Trimming pared 2 bases from V and 4 bases from J, leaving 18 bases between. The germline gives CDR1 LGHNT, CDR2 FRNRAP. The CDR3 covers 17 residues. CDR3 in DNA: TGTGCTAGTGGTTTGATCCGATTAGCCAGTAGGTACAATGAGCAGTTCTTC. Its translation: CASGLIRLASRYNEQFF.

About this clone: Other DNA sequences in the same sample also yield this CDR3. The rearrangement links TRBV5-1 to TRBJ2-1; 16 positions match TRBD2. This CDR3 contains 16 residues. V shed 4 bases and J 4 bases; nucleotides not matched to a gene: 2. From germline, CDR1 is SGHRS and CDR2 YFSETQ. The CDR3 here is CASSTGLAGGYNEQFF. As DNA, the CDR3 is TGCGCCAGCAGCACGGGACTAGCGGGAGGGTACAATGAGCAGTTCTTC.

The count of this clone is one. The chain is built from TRBV5-6 and TRBJ2-7, with D perhaps given as TRBD1 or TRBD2 (6 bases each). The CDR3 contains 16 residues. The germline CDR1 and CDR2 sequences are SGHDT and YYEEEE. Trimming cost V 4 bases and J 2 bases, with 19 bases left between them. CDR3 region: CASSRGVGSVPYEQYF. The CDR3 nucleotides are TGTGCCAGCAGCAGGGGGGTTGGGTCCGTTCCCTACGAGCAGTACTTC.

This sequence joins TRBV30 and TRBJ1-6; possibly TRBD1 for D (5 bases). V was clipped by 4 bases and J by 9 bases, with 22 bases between them. The germline CDR1 and CDR2 sequences are GTSNPN and SVGIG (reference sequence). This CDR3 has 16 residues. The CDR3 nucleotides are TGTGCCTGGAAGTTAGGAGGGTACGGGGGAGGTTCACCCCTCCACTTT. It codes for CAWKLGGYGGGSPLHF.

V and J are TRBV30 and TRBJ2-7; possible D gene TRBD1, 5 bases. Trimming took off 4 bases at V and 1 base at J, with 8 bases between the two ends. The germline V gene encodes CDR1 GTSNPN and CDR2 SVGIG (reference sequence). The CDR3 consists of 12 residues. CDR3 loop: CAWTQGSYEQYF. The CDR3 bases are TGTGCCTGGACCCAGGGATCCTACGAGCAGTACTTC.

The chain carries TRBV28 and TRBJ1-3; weak D call: TRBD1 (6 bases). Germline CDR1 MDHEN, CDR2 SYDVKM. Trimming took 6 bases from V and 0 from J, leaving 9 bases between them. CDR3 length equals 14 residues. In nucleotides, the CDR3 is TGTGCCAGCAGGACGACAGGCTCTGGAAACACCATATATTTT. This codes for CASRTTGSGNTIYF.

The sample holds one count of this clone. The genes are TRBV15 and TRBJ2-5; D is unresolved. From germline, CDR1 is LNHNV and CDR2 YYDKDF (reference sequence). The CDR3 totals 14 residues. Trimming took off 1 base at V and 2 bases at J, with 8 bases between the two ends. The CDR3 loop is CATSRVVRQETQYF. The CDR3 DNA reads TGTGCCACCAGCAGAGTGGTCAGACAAGAGACCCAGTACTTC. Complete variable domain (other parts from reference TRBV15 and TRBJ2-5): DAMVIQNPRYQVTQFGKPVTLSCSQTLNHNVMYWYQQKSSQAPKLLFHYYDKDFNNEADTPDNFQSRRPNTSFCFLDIRSPGLGDTAMYLCATSRVVRQETQYFGPGTRLLVL.

This chain joins TRBV19 and TRBJ2-7; weak D call: TRBD1 (6 bases). Trimming stripped 3 bases from V and 0 bases from J, with 9 bases between. This CDR3 spans 14 amino acids. Germline CDR1 reads LNHDA; CDR2 reads SQIVND (reference sequence). The CDR3 loop reads CASSMGRGSYEQYF. The CDR3 DNA reads as TGTGCCAGTAGTATGGGCAGGGGCTCCTACGAGCAGTACTTC.

The chain couples TRBV7-9 to TRBJ2-7, with 11 bases aligning to TRBD2. CDR1 SEHNR and CDR2 FQNEAQ come from the germline V gene (reference sequence). This CDR3 contains 15 residues. With V trimmed by 5 bases and J by 4 bases, 7 bases remained unmatched. CDR3 coding DNA: TGTGCCAGCAGCCGGGGACTAGCGGAGCCTTACGAGCAGTACTTC. Translated, it gives CASSRGLAEPYEQYF.

The J gene is TRBJ1-4, the V gene TRBV27, with TRBD1 as a possible D gene (5 bases). The V gene lost 5 bases and the J gene lost 14 bases, with 15 bases spanning the gap. CDR1 and CDR2 (germline): MNHEY, SMNVEV (reference sequence). The CDR3 spans 12 residues. DNA of the CDR3: TGTGCCAGCAGTCTTCGAGGGGAATCTCTGTTTTTT. This translates into CASSLRGESLFF.

V is TRBV29-1 and J is TRBJ2-7; TRBD2 might be the D (6 bases). The CDR3 consists of 14 residues. V was shortened by 2 bases and J by 6 bases, with 17 bases between the two germline ends. Germline loops: CDR1 SQVTM, CDR2 ANQGSEA. The CDR3 sequence: CSVELRGGTREQYF. The CDR3 nucleotides are TGCAGCGTTGAACTTCGTGGGGGGACCCGCGAGCAGTACTTC.

This chain joins TRBV11-2 and TRBJ1-1; 10 positions match TRBD1. This CDR3 contains 18 residues. Germline CDR1 is SGHAT and CDR2 is FQNNGV. V lost 5 bases, J lost 9 bases, and 21 bases stayed unmatched. In nucleotides, the CDR3 is TGTGCCAGCAGCCCGATAAGGGCCCCGGGACAGGGGTCACCCCAAGCTTTCTTT. Translating it yields CASSPIRAPGQGSPQAFF.

The chain uses TRBV19 and TRBJ1-5, with 9 bases that match TRBD1. V lost 2 bases, J lost 5 bases, and 7 bases stayed unmatched. The CDR3 is 16 amino acids. Germline V CDR1 and CDR2: LNHDA, SQIVND (reference sequence). CDR3 residues: CASSIRTGGLYQPQHF. DNA for the CDR3: TGTGCCAGTAGTATAAGAACAGGGGGCCTTTATCAGCCCCAGCATTTT. The whole variable domain, filled in from reference TRBV19 and TRBJ1-5, reads DGGITQSPKYLFRKEGQNVTLSCEQNLNHDAMYWYRQDPGQGLRLIYYSQIVNDFQKGDIAEGYSVSREKKESFPLTVTSAQKNPTAFYLCASSIRTGGLYQPQHFGDGTRLSIL.

The chain has TRBV6-1 and TRBJ2-3; tentative D call: TRBD1 (5 bases). V dropped 4 bases and J dropped 4 bases, with 12 bases sitting between them. This CDR3 has 14 residues. The germline V gene has CDR1 MNHNS and CDR2 SASEGT. CDR3 sequence: CASSVLRAPDTQYF. DNA for the CDR3: TGTGCCAGCAGTGTCCTCAGGGCCCCAGATACGCAGTATTTT.

The chain employs TRBV2 and TRBJ1-2; D unclear. The germline V and J ends were trimmed by 5 bases and 8 bases, with 9 bases remaining between them. In germline, CDR1 is SNHLY, CDR2 FYNNEI. This CDR3 contains 11 residues. The CDR3 sequence is CASSPMVGYTF. The CDR3 region has the DNA TGTGCCAGCAGTCCCATGGTCGGCTACACCTTC.

The chain carries TRBV28 and TRBJ2-2; no firm D call. V lost 7 bases and J 4 bases, leaving 7 bases between the germline ends. The CDR3 spans 12 residues. Germline V lookup: CDR1 MDHEN, CDR2 SYDVKM. CDR3 coding DNA: TGTGCCAGCAAGATGTTCACCGGGGAGCTGTTTTTT. It is translated as CASKMFTGELFF.

The V call is TRBV30, the J call TRBJ1-4; TRBD1 agrees at 10 bases. With V trimmed by 2 bases and J by 8 bases, 8 bases remained unmatched. The CDR3 has 15 amino acids. Germline assignment: CDR1 GTSNPN and CDR2 SVGIG (reference sequence). CDR3 coding DNA: TGTGCCTGGAGTCCCGGGACAGGGGAGGGAGAAAAACTGTTTTTT. It is translated as CAWSPGTGEGEKLFF.

This clone was observed once. The sample has other DNA sequences that encode this CDR3 too. V usage is TRBV6-5 and J usage is TRBJ2-3, with 11 bases fitting TRBD1. The CDR3 is 14 residues long. In germline, CDR1 is MNHEY, CDR2 SVGAGI. The V segment lost 6 bases and the J segment 3 bases; nucleotides outside the gene matches: 2. CDR3 coding DNA: TGTGCCAGCAGCTGGGACAGGGGGACAGATACGCAGTATTTT. It translates to CASSWDRGTDTQYF.

This chain connects TRBV19 to TRBJ2-7; 7 bases line up with TRBD2. Germline trimming cut 7 bases from V and 1 base from J; bases unmatched to any gene: 22. The CDR3 is 19 residues long. Germline CDR1 and CDR2: LNHDA and SQIVND (reference sequence). In DNA, the CDR3 is TGTGCCAGTACCCCTCGGGTGACGGGACTACGAGTAAGGTCCTACGAGCAGTACTTC. Amino acid sequence: CASTPRVTGLRVRSYEQYF.

The table lists this clone with a count of one. V usage is TRBV7-2 and J usage is TRBJ1-4, with 9 positions matching TRBD1. This CDR3 comprises 16 residues. With V trimmed by 4 bases and J by 6 bases, 9 bases remained unmatched. The germline gives CDR1 SGHTA, CDR2 FQGNSA. The CDR3 is CASSSQGTGLHEKLFF. The CDR3 coding sequence is TGTGCCAGCAGCTCCCAAGGGACAGGGTTACATGAAAAACTGTTTTTT. The variable domain in full, with the rest retrieved from reference TRBV7-2 and TRBJ1-4, is GAGVSQSPSNKVTEKGKDVELRCDPISGHTALYWYRQSLGQGLEFLIYFQGNSAPDKSGLPSDRFSAERTGGSVSTLTIQRTQQEDSAVYLCASSSQGTGLHEKLFFGSGTQLSVL.

This clone was seen more than once but under ten times. J is TRBJ1-5 and V is TRBV30, with TRBD1 as a possible D gene (6 bases). This CDR3 contains 13 residues. The germline V gene encodes CDR1 GTSNPN and CDR2 SVGIG (reference sequence). The V end lost 1 base, the J end lost 7 bases, and 11 bases lay between the germline ends. CDR3 loop: CAWSAQGGQPQHF. CDR3 sequence (DNA): TGTGCCTGGAGTGCACAGGGCGGACAGCCCCAGCATTTT.

The rearrangement joins TRBV19 to TRBJ1-4; no clear D gene. There are 15 residues in the CDR3. Germline V gene sequence: CDR1 LNHDA, CDR2 SQIVND (reference sequence). Between the trimmed V and J ends, which lost 1 base and 5 bases, there was a span of 11 bases. CDR3 sequence reads: CASSIVDTVNEKLFF. The CDR3 nucleotides read TGTGCCAGTAGTATAGTAGATACAGTCAATGAAAAACTGTTTTTT.